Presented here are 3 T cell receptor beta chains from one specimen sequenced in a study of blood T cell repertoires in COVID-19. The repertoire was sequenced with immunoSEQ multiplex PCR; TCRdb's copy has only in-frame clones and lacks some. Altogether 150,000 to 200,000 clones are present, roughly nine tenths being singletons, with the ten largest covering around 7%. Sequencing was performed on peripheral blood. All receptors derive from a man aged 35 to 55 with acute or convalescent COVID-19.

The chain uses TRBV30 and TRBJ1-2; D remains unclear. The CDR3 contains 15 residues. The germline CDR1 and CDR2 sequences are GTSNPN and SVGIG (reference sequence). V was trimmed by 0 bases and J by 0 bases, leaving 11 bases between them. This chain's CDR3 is CAWSVRGGANYGYTF. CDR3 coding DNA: TGTGCCTGGAGTGTACGAGGCGGAGCTAACTATGGCTACACCTTC.

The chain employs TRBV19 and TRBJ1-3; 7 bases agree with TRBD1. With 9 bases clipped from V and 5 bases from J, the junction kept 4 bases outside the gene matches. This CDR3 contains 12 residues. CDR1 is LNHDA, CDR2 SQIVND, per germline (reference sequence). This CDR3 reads CASPDRRNTIYF. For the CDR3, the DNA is TGTGCCAGCCCGGACAGGAGAAACACCATATATTTT.

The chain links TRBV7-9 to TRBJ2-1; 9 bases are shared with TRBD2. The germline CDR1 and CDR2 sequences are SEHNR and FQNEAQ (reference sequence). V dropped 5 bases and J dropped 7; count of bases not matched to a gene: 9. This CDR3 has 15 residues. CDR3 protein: CASSSRTSDGNEQFF. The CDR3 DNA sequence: TGTGCCAGCAGCAGCCGGACTAGCGATGGGAATGAGCAGTTCTTC.